Below, 12 T cell receptor beta chains from the same sample are listed, as sequenced in a study of beta chain features in type 1 diabetes. Expressed TCRB transcripts were sequenced because the isolated RNA had all been reverse transcribed beforehand. Clones were read by immunoSEQ multiplex PCR, and TCRdb kept only the in-frame ones, dropping some. The sample contains 280,000 or so clones, over 14% of which appear only once. The antigens for these receptors are not known. Study-wide points: For Type 1 diabetes patients, all four CD4+ subsets carried TCRB CDR3s that were moderately but significantly shorter.

The specimen sequenced was naive CD4+ T cells from blood. These receptors were collected from a man aged 18 to 35 with type 1 diabetes.

The chain couples TRBV28 to TRBJ1-2; unclear D gene. Germline V gene data show CDR1 as MDHEN and CDR2 as SYDVKM. The CDR3 covers 13 residues. The V end was cut by 4 bases, the J end by 5 bases, with 11 bases between. The CDR3: CASSSGSSYGYTF. CDR3 in DNA: TGTGCCAGCAGTTCCGGGAGTTCTTATGGCTACACCTTC.

This chain uses TRBV7-9 with TRBJ2-7, with D possibly matching TRBD2 (5 bases). V was pared by 0 bases and J by 2 bases, with 14 bases between. The CDR3 has 16 residues. The germline gives CDR1 SEHNR, CDR2 FQNEAQ (reference sequence). Here the CDR3 DNA reads TGTGCCAGCAGCTTAGCGCGGGCAACATATACCTACGAGCAGTACTTC. This sequence encodes CASSLARATYTYEQYF.

This clone was detected a few times. The chain employs TRBV7-2 and TRBJ2-7, with TRBD2 as a possible D gene (5 bases). Germline V gene sequence: CDR1 SGHTA, CDR2 FQGNSA. The CDR3 runs to 15 residues. V lost 6 bases and J 2 bases, leaving 17 bases between the germline ends. CDR3 region: CASRARLAAAYEQYF. CDR3 bases: TGTGCCAGCAGAGCTCGCCTAGCAGCCGCCTACGAGCAGTACTTC. The full variable domain, with the rest looked up from reference TRBV7-2 and TRBJ2-7, is GAGVSQSPSNKVTEKGKDVELRCDPISGHTALYWYRQSLGQGLEFLIYFQGNSAPDKSGLPSDRFSAERTGGSVSTLTIQRTQQEDSAVYLCASRARLAAAYEQYFGPGTRLTVT.

The rearrangement joins TRBV4-3 to TRBJ2-2, with a possible D match to TRBD2 (6 bases). Germline assignment: CDR1 LGHNA and CDR2 YSLEER. Trimming pared 1 base from V and 3 bases from J, leaving 18 bases between. This CDR3 region has 18 residues. For the CDR3, the DNA is TGCGCCAGCAGCCAAGGGGGATCGGGGCGGGGCCACACCGGGGAGCTGTTTTTT. Amino acid sequence: CASSQGGSGRGHTGELFF.

CDR3 sequence (DNA): TGTGCCAGCAGCTCTTCTAGCGCCGGGGAGCTGTTTTTT. The encoded protein is CASSSSSAGELFF. The gene calls are TRBV7-2 and TRBJ2-2; the D gene is possibly TRBD2 (6 bases). CDR1 and CDR2 (germline): SGHTA, FQGNSA. V was cut by 4 bases and J by 6 bases, with 9 bases left in between. There are 13 residues in the CDR3. The variable domain in full, completed from reference TRBV7-2 and TRBJ2-2, reads GAGVSQSPSNKVTEKGKDVELRCDPISGHTALYWYRQSLGQGLEFLIYFQGNSAPDKSGLPSDRFSAERTGGSVSTLTIQRTQQEDSAVYLCASSSSSAGELFFGEGSRLTVL.

This clone was seen a handful of times. The V call is TRBV29-1, the J call TRBJ2-1; TRBD2 agrees at 8 bases. V shed 4 bases, J shed 9 bases, and the junction held 14 bases outside the gene matches. The CDR3 sequence is 15 residues long. The germline V gene encodes CDR1 SQVTM and CDR2 ANQGSEA. This CDR3 reads CSVARILAAFSEQFF. CDR3 coding DNA: TGCAGCGTTGCGAGGATACTAGCGGCTTTTAGTGAGCAGTTCTTC.

There are a few counts of this clone. This chain connects TRBV30 to TRBJ2-3; no firm D call. V lost 8 bases and J 6 bases, leaving 18 bases between the germline ends. This CDR3 region has 13 residues. CDR1 GTSNPN and CDR2 SVGIG come from the germline V gene (reference sequence). The CDR3 DNA reads as TGTGCCGCGGAGCCAGCCCAAACGGATACGCAGTATTTT. Amino acids: CAAEPAQTDTQYF.

This chain joins TRBV19 and TRBJ2-5; D is unclear. V was shortened by 6 bases and J by 5 bases, with 13 bases between the two germline ends. This CDR3 has 13 residues. Germline V CDR1 and CDR2: LNHDA, SQIVND (reference sequence). The CDR3 DNA reads TGTGCCAGTAGCTCATGGCAGGCGGAGACCCAGTACTTC. It codes for CASSSWQAETQYF.

In this sample, this clone turned up a few times. Other DNA sequences in this sample translate to the same CDR3. V gene TRBV11-2 combines with J gene TRBJ2-7; TRBD2 might be the D (5 bases). Trimming removed 3 bases at V and 6 bases at J, with 9 bases between. The CDR3 covers 12 residues. From germline, CDR1 is SGHAT and CDR2 FQNNGV. In DNA, the CDR3 is TGTGCCAGCAGCTTGGATCGGGGCGAGCAGTACTTC. It yields the protein CASSLDRGEQYF.

This clone showed up just a few times. J is TRBJ2-7 and V is TRBV18, with TRBD2 identical over 9 bases. J was trimmed by 2 bases and V by 3 bases; bases with no gene match: 5. Germline lookup yields CDR1 KGHSH and CDR2 LQKENI. The CDR3 totals 15 residues. CDR3 protein: CASSPVAGATYEQYF. The CDR3 DNA follows: TGTGCCAGCTCACCGGTAGCGGGAGCAACCTACGAGCAGTACTTC.

This clone has just a few counts. The rearrangement links TRBV27 to TRBJ2-3; unclear D gene. Trimming removed 2 bases at V and 0 bases at J, with 12 bases between. Germline V lookup: CDR1 MNHEY, CDR2 SMNVEV (reference sequence). The CDR3 covers 16 residues. CDR3 amino acids: CASSLGASRSTDTQYF. The CDR3 DNA is TGTGCCAGCAGTTTAGGAGCCTCCCGTAGCACAGATACGCAGTATTTT.

This clone was observed a few times. The chain uses TRBV19 and TRBJ2-5; possible D gene TRBD2, 5 bases. Germline-derived CDR1 and CDR2 are LNHDA and SQIVND (reference sequence). V lost 10 bases and J lost 7, with 19 bases in between. The CDR3 runs to 13 residues. CDR3 DNA: TGTGCCACTTCCCCGGACTGGTCGGGGACCCAGTACTTC. Translated: CATSPDWSGTQYF.